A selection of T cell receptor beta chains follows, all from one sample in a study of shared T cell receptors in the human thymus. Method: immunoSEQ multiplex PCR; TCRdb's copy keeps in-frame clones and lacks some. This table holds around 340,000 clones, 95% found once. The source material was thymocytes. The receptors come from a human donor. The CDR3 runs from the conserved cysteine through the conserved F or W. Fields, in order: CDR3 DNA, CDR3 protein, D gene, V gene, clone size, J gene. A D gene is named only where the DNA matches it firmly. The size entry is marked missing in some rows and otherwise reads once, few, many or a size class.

DNA: TGTGCCAGCGCCGGACAGGGTAACACCGGGGAGCTGTTTTTT
CDR3: CASAGQGNTGELFF
D: TRBD1
V: TRBV28
size: -
J: TRBJ2-2

DNA: TGTGCCAGCAGCTGCCCGCGGGCAGAGAACACTGAAGCTTTCTTT
CDR3: CASSCPRAENTEAFF
D: -
V: TRBV5-6
size: -
J: TRBJ1-1

DNA: TGCACCAGCAGCCACCCTACCGGGACAGGGTCTTCCTATGGCTACACCTTC
CDR3: CTSSHPTGTGSSYGYTF
D: -
V: TRBV1
size: -
J: TRBJ1-2

DNA: TGTGCCAGCACCTCGTCGCCGGGACAGGGGGCTCAACAACGGGATGAGCAGTTCTTC
CDR3: CASTSSPGQGAQQRDEQFF
D: TRBD1
V: TRBV11-3
size: -
J: TRBJ2-1

DNA: TGCGCCAGCAGCCCGACAGGAGACTCCTACGAGCAGTACTTC
CDR3: CASSPTGDSYEQYF
D: -
V: TRBV5-1
size: once
J: TRBJ2-7

DNA: TGTGCCAGCAGCCCTGACTTAGGCTATGGCTACACCTTC
CDR3: CASSPDLGYGYTF
D: -
V: TRBV11-1
size: -
J: TRBJ1-2

DNA: TGCGCCAGCAGCTTAGAGGAGCAGGGAATCGCGCAGTACTTC
CDR3: CASSLEEQGIAQYF
D: -
V: TRBV5-1
size: few
J: TRBJ2-7

DNA: TGTGCCAGCAGCACCGAGCGGGAGGCCCCGGGTATCGGGTACGAGCAGTACTTC
CDR3: CASSTEREAPGIGYEQYF
D: TRBD2
V: TRBV7-2
size: once
J: TRBJ2-7

DNA: TGTGCCAGCAGGCAAGGGGCCGGGCCTGGGGAGACCCAGTACTTC
CDR3: CASRQGAGPGETQYF
D: -
V: TRBV11-2
size: -
J: TRBJ2-5

DNA: TGTGCCAGTAGTAGGGCTAGGGATGAGCAGTTCTTC
CDR3: CASSRARDEQFF
D: -
V: TRBV19
size: -
J: TRBJ2-1

DNA: TGTGCCAGCTCAAGGACTAGCGGCTTTCCCTCCTACAATGAGCAGTTCTTC
CDR3: CASSRTSGFPSYNEQFF
D: TRBD2
V: TRBV11-3
size: -
J: TRBJ2-1

DNA: TGTGCCAGTAGTATAGGGACAGGGGTCTCGGGAGCTTTCTTT
CDR3: CASSIGTGVSGAFF
D: TRBD1
V: TRBV19
size: -
J: TRBJ1-1

DNA: TGTGCCAGCAGTGAAGCCCTAGCAGTGACCGGGGAGCTGTTTTTT
CDR3: CASSEALAVTGELFF
D: -
V: TRBV6-1
size: -
J: TRBJ2-2

DNA: TGTGCCAGTAGTCGAGGGGTCACCGTCTCCACTGAAGCTTTCTTT
CDR3: CASSRGVTVSTEAFF
D: -
V: TRBV19
size: -
J: TRBJ1-1

DNA: TGTGCCAGCAGCCCCAGACAGGGGCGGTATACCGGGGAGCTGTTTTTT
CDR3: CASSPRQGRYTGELFF
D: TRBD1
V: TRBV7-9
size: -
J: TRBJ2-2

DNA: TGTGCCAGCAGCACCCAGCGGACCTCCTACGAGCAGTACTTC
CDR3: CASSTQRTSYEQYF
D: -
V: TRBV13
size: -
J: TRBJ2-7

DNA: TGTGCCAGCAGTGAGGCGGGGGTTGAGACTGAAGCTTTCTTT
CDR3: CASSEAGVETEAFF
D: -
V: TRBV2
size: -
J: TRBJ1-1

DNA: TGTGCCAGCAGCTGGGGACAGGCGCATCAGCCCCAGCATTTT
CDR3: CASSWGQAHQPQHF
D: TRBD1
V: TRBV5-6
size: -
J: TRBJ1-5

DNA: TGTGCCATTGGTCGGGAGAGGAAGGAGACCCAGTACTTC
CDR3: CAIGRERKETQYF
D: -
V: TRBV5-4
size: -
J: TRBJ2-5

DNA: TGCAGCGTTGAAGGGAGCGGGAGGGGCTTTGAGCAGTTCTTC
CDR3: CSVEGSGRGFEQFF
D: TRBD2
V: TRBV29-1
size: -
J: TRBJ2-1

DNA: TGTGCCTGGAGTGTATGCCGGAGCAATCAGCCCCAGCATTTT
CDR3: CAWSVCRSNQPQHF
D: -
V: TRBV30
size: -
J: TRBJ1-5

DNA: TGCGCCAGCAGCGTGACAGGGGGCAAGGGTGAAAAACTGTTTTTT
CDR3: CASSVTGGKGEKLFF
D: TRBD1
V: TRBV5-1
size: -
J: TRBJ1-4

DNA: TGTGCCAGCAGTTTACCCCCGCCTTATTCTCCCTACGAGCAGTACTTC
CDR3: CASSLPPPYSPYEQYF
D: -
V: TRBV27
size: -
J: TRBJ2-7

DNA: TGTGCCAGCAGCCCTGGGAAACGGTTGAATCTACCCCGTACGAATACGCAGTATTTT
CDR3: CASSPGKRLNLPRTNTQYF
D: -
V: TRBV7-9
size: -
J: TRBJ2-3

DNA: TGCAGCGTTATAATCCCGAAGGGGCCGGAGACCCAGTACTTC
CDR3: CSVIIPKGPETQYF
D: -
V: TRBV29-1
size: -
J: TRBJ2-5

DNA: TGTGCCAGCAGTTTCGGGACTCCGCGAGCAGATACGCAGTATTTT
CDR3: CASSFGTPRADTQYF
D: -
V: TRBV27
size: -
J: TRBJ2-3

DNA: TGTGCCTGGAAAACCCAGTCCCTCTATGGCTACACCTTC
CDR3: CAWKTQSLYGYTF
D: -
V: TRBV30
size: -
J: TRBJ1-2

DNA: TGTGCCTGGAGTCCAGGGGCCCCAGTCGATGGCTACACCTTC
CDR3: CAWSPGAPVDGYTF
D: -
V: TRBV30
size: -
J: TRBJ1-2

DNA: TGTGCCAGTAGTAGGGACAGGGGGGATGTGAACACTGAAGCTTTCTTT
CDR3: CASSRDRGDVNTEAFF
D: TRBD1
V: TRBV19
size: -
J: TRBJ1-1

DNA: TGTGCCAGCAGCTTGTCGTCCGCGTCAGATACGCAGTATTTT
CDR3: CASSLSSASDTQYF
D: -
V: TRBV5-4
size: once
J: TRBJ2-3

DNA: TGTGCCAGCAGTGATAACAGAAGCCTCTACGAGCAGTACTTC
CDR3: CASSDNRSLYEQYF
D: -
V: TRBV2
size: -
J: TRBJ2-7

DNA: TGTGCCAGGGGTAGAGCGGGAGTGTTCAATGAGCAGTTCTTC
CDR3: CARGRAGVFNEQFF
D: TRBD2
V: TRBV2
size: -
J: TRBJ2-1

DNA: TGTGCCAAGGCACCGGCTAGCACAGATACGCAGTATTTT
CDR3: CAKAPASTDTQYF
D: -
V: TRBV19
size: -
J: TRBJ2-3

DNA: TGTGCCAGCAGCTTACGGGCAGCGGGAGAGCGTCGGGAGCAGTACTTC
CDR3: CASSLRAAGERREQYF
D: TRBD2
V: TRBV11-1
size: -
J: TRBJ2-7

DNA: TGTGCCAGCAGCCTTGGAGACCCACAAAGTCGGGCCAACGTCCTGACTTTC
CDR3: CASSLGDPQSRANVLTF
D: -
V: TRBV7-8
size: -
J: TRBJ2-6

DNA: TGTGCCGGAGGGGACAGGGAAACCTACGAGCAGTACTTC
CDR3: CAGGDRETYEQYF
D: TRBD1
V: TRBV28
size: -
J: TRBJ2-7

DNA: TGTGCCAGCGCCAAGGTTAGCGGGAGTGGTATCGATGAGCAGTTCTTC
CDR3: CASAKVSGSGIDEQFF
D: TRBD2
V: TRBV5-4
size: -
J: TRBJ2-1

DNA: TGTGCCAGCAGTCCGAGACTAGCGAGCCAAGAGACCCAGTACTTC
CDR3: CASSPRLASQETQYF
D: TRBD2
V: TRBV28
size: -
J: TRBJ2-5

DNA: TGTGCCAGCAGCTTAGAGTGGAGACAGGGGGCCAAAAAAATCCAAGAGACCCAGTACTTC
CDR3: CASSLEWRQGAKKIQETQYF
D: TRBD1
V: TRBV7-8
size: -
J: TRBJ2-5

DNA: TGTGCCAGCAGGACAGGGCAGCTGGGGAAAAACATTCAGTACTTC
CDR3: CASRTGQLGKNIQYF
D: TRBD1
V: TRBV6-5
size: -
J: TRBJ2-4

DNA: TGTGCCAGCAGCTTACAGGGGTCTCCAACCTACGAGCAGTACTTC
CDR3: CASSLQGSPTYEQYF
D: TRBD1
V: TRBV14
size: -
J: TRBJ2-7

DNA: TGTGCCAGAAGCTTAGCGACTACCCTTCTTAGGGGAGACATTCAGTACTTC
CDR3: CARSLATTLLRGDIQYF
D: -
V: TRBV7-5
size: -
J: TRBJ2-4

DNA: TGTGCCAGCACCCAGACACTAGCGGGCCACACAGATACGCAGTATTTT
CDR3: CASTQTLAGHTDTQYF
D: TRBD2
V: TRBV5-4
size: -
J: TRBJ2-3

DNA: TGTGCCAGCAGCTTCCCCGGAATAGAAGAGACCCAGTACTTC
CDR3: CASSFPGIEETQYF
D: -
V: TRBV5-6
size: -
J: TRBJ2-5

DNA: TGTGCCATCAGCCCCACGACATACAGCACAGATACGCAGTATTTT
CDR3: CAISPTTYSTDTQYF
D: -
V: TRBV27
size: -
J: TRBJ2-3

DNA: TGCAGCGTCTCCGGGACTAGCGGGAGGGCCGAGGCCGAGCAGTACTTC
CDR3: CSVSGTSGRAEAEQYF
D: TRBD2
V: TRBV29-1
size: -
J: TRBJ2-7

DNA: TGTGCCAGCAGCCATCCGACTAGCGGGAGACTGTATTGCAATGAGCAGTTCTTC
CDR3: CASSHPTSGRLYCNEQFF
D: TRBD2
V: TRBV4-2
size: -
J: TRBJ2-1

DNA: TGTGCCAGCAGCTTAGGACCAACTGAAGCTTTCTTT
CDR3: CASSLGPTEAFF
D: -
V: TRBV7-9
size: -
J: TRBJ1-1